The clone carrying this TCR beta chain is categorized as medium-sized. Every patient was untreated before thyroid surgery. V was pared by 3 bases and J by 6 bases, with 11 bases between. The CDR3 sequence is 14 residues long. These data belong to a study of metastatic and nonmetastatic thyroid tumors. The authors' processing: Variation in CDR3 across clinicopathological groups served as the basis for constructing a distant-metastasis classifier in papillary thyroid cancer. MiXCR was used by TCRdb to re-call the PCR reads. These V and J calls derive from TCRdb rather than the authors' analysis. The sample comprises about 13,000 clones, over 20% of which are singletons, and around 12% rests with the top ten.

Sequencing was performed on adjacent normal tissue. The clonotype comes from a female donor with papillary thyroid cancer or a benign thyroid nodule (not recorded which). Some clones in this sample may be carry-over from other donors' samples. The J gene is TRBJ2-2, the V gene TRBV12-3 or TRBV12-4, with D possibly being TRBD1 (6 bases). The CDR3, as DNA: TGTGCCAGCAGTTTGGTGGGGGCGGCCGGGGAGCTGTTTTTT. This translates into CASSLVGAAGELFF.